Presented here are 5 T cell receptor beta chains from one specimen sequenced in a study of preoperative IRX-2 immunotherapy in early breast cancer. Treatment meaning: preoperative locoregional IRX-2 cytokine immunotherapy. TCRdb keeps only in-frame clones here, not all; method: immunoSEQ multiplex PCR. In the table there are about 8,000 clones, approximately 80% of which are singletons. This material consisted of tumor tissue, taken after IRX-2 immunotherapy. The origin of the receptors is a human donor with breast cancer.

The rearrangement joins TRBV15 to TRBJ2-3, with TRBD2 matching over 7 bases. CDR1 and CDR2 from the germline V gene are LNHNV and YYDKDF (reference sequence). The J segment lost 2 bases and the V segment lost 7 bases, leaving 18 bases of the junction unmatched. CDR3 size: 18 residues. In nucleotides, the CDR3 is TGTGCCACCACAAAAGTGGGGGGGAACACAGGAGACACAGATACGCAGTATTTT. It codes for CATTKVGGNTGDTDTQYF.

The chain joins TRBV19 to TRBJ1-2; TRBD1 matches at 9 bases. The CDR3 is 13 residues long. The germline CDR1 and CDR2 sequences are LNHDA and SQIVND (reference sequence). V was clipped by 6 bases and J by 8 bases; unmatched bases: 7. The CDR3 bases are TGTGCCAGTAGCCCTAGGACAGGGGACGGCTACACCTTC. Its translation: CASSPRTGDGYTF.

The genes are TRBV5-1 and TRBJ2-5; D is perhaps TRBD2 (5 bases). The V end lost 9 bases, the J end lost 5 bases, and 23 bases lay between the germline ends. Germline assignment: CDR1 SGHRS and CDR2 YFSETQ. The CDR3 is 15 residues long. CDR3 in amino acids: CATNMGRGMSETQYF. CDR3 sequence (DNA): TGCGCCACCAACATGGGCCGGGGAATGAGTGAGACCCAGTACTTC.

This chain links TRBV6-8 with TRBJ1-2, with no clear D. V was pared by 6 bases and J by 6 bases, with 20 bases between. The CDR3 is 15 amino acids. Germline loops: CDR1 MNHGY, CDR2 SAAAGT. CDR3 in DNA: TGTGCCAGCAGACTATCATTCGGGGTATTAAATGGCTACACCTTC. It yields the protein CASRLSFGVLNGYTF.

The chain uses TRBV19 and TRBJ2-7; D unclear. This CDR3 has 13 residues. V was shortened by 3 bases and J by 3 bases, with 9 bases between the two germline ends. Germline assignment: CDR1 LNHDA and CDR2 SQIVND (reference sequence). CDR3 nucleotide sequence: TGTGCCAGTAGTATTGGCCAGAACTACGAGCAGTACTTC. Translating gives CASSIGQNYEQYF.